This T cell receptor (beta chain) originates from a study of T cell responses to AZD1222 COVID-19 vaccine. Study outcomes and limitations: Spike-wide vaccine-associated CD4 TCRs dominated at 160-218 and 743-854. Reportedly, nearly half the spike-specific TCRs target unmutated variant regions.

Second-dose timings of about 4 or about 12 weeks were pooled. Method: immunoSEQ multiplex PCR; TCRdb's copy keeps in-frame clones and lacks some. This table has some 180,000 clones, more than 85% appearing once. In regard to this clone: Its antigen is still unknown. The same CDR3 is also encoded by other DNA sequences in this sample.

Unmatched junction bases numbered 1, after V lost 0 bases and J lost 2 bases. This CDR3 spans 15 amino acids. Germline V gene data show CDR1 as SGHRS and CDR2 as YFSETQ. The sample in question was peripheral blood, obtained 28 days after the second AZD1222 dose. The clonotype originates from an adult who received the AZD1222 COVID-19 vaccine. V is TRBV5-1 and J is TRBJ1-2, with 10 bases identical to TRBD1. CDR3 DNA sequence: TGCGCCAGCAGCTTGGGGGGACAGGGGAACTATGGCTACACCTTC. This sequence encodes CASSLGGQGNYGYTF.